The rows below give T cell receptor beta chains drawn from one sample of a study of shared T cell receptors in the human thymus. Clones were read by immunoSEQ multiplex PCR, and TCRdb kept only the in-frame ones, dropping some. There are approximately 400,000 clones in the sample; 95% occur only once, and about 0.02% lies in the top ten. Input material: thymocytes. Source of these receptors: a human donor. Each CDR3 is given with its conserved first and last residue. Each record gives: V gene, D gene, clone size, J gene, CDR3 DNA, CDR3 protein. A D gene is named only where the DNA matches it firmly. Rows give clone size only sometimes, using once, few, many, or a class for an expanded clone.

TRBV7-3	-	-	TRBJ1-5	TGTGCCAGCAGCTTAAGGCAGAGGAATCAGCCCCAGCATTTT	CASSLRQRNQPQHF
TRBV7-9	TRBD2	-	TRBJ2-1	TGTGCCAGCAGTCGAAGCGGGGTACCTCCTTACAATGAGCAGTTCTTC	CASSRSGVPPYNEQFF
TRBV29-1	-	few	TRBJ1-1	TGCAGCGCTGGGTTGAACACTGAAGCTTTCTTT	CSAGLNTEAFF
TRBV18	TRBD1	-	TRBJ2-7	TGTGCCAGCTCATATTCAGGGCCCCCTCGGGACAGGGGGGGCTACGAGCAGTACTTC	CASSYSGPPRDRGGYEQYF
TRBV10-3	TRBD1	-	TRBJ1-2	TGTGCCACCGAAAGACAGGGAAGTGGCTACACCTTC	CATERQGSGYTF
TRBV14	TRBD2	once	TRBJ2-3	TGTGCCAGCAGCCCATTAGCGGGAGGGCCAAGCACAGATACGCAGTATTTT	CASSPLAGGPSTDTQYF
TRBV7-2	-	-	TRBJ2-6	TGTGCCAGCAGCTTAGAGACCCGGGTATCTGGGGCCAACGTCCTGACTTTC	CASSLETRVSGANVLTF
TRBV5-6	-	-	TRBJ2-6	TGTGCCAGCAGCGCGGTCCCTGGGGCCAACGTCCTGACTTTC	CASSAVPGANVLTF
TRBV13	TRBD1	-	TRBJ1-2	TGTGCCAGCAGCGTAAGGGGACAGGTCTCGAACTATGGCTACACCTTC	CASSVRGQVSNYGYTF
TRBV9	-	-	TRBJ1-2	TGTGCCAGCAGCGCCCCCCCCCACTATGGCTACACCTTC	CASSAPPHYGYTF
TRBV18	-	-	TRBJ1-1	TGTGCCAGCTCACCACCGGAGGGGAATACTGAAGCTTTCTTT	CASSPPEGNTEAFF
TRBV13	TRBD2	-	TRBJ2-3	TGTGCCAGCAGCATGGGACTAGCGGGGAGATTTCCAGATACGCAGTATTTT	CASSMGLAGRFPDTQYF
TRBV5-1	TRBD2	-	TRBJ2-7	TGCGCCAGCAGCTTGGGGGACTACTCCTACGAGCAGTACTTC	CASSLGDYSYEQYF
TRBV5-6	-	-	TRBJ2-7	TGTGCCAGCAGCTTGGTTGGGGGCCCCCTCGACGAGCAGTACTTC	CASSLVGGPLDEQYF
TRBV7-2	TRBD1	-	TRBJ1-1	TGTGCCAGCAGCTTAGGTGCCGGGACAGCAAACACTGAAGCTTTCTTT	CASSLGAGTANTEAFF
TRBV5-8	TRBD2	-	TRBJ2-3	TGTGCCAGCAGCTTGGGCAGGACTAGCGGGAGAGGGGTAGATACGCAGTATTTT	CASSLGRTSGRGVDTQYF
TRBV5-1	TRBD2	once	TRBJ2-1	TGCGCCAGCAGCTGTGTGCGGGAGGTCTCCTACAATGAGCAGTTCTTC	CASSCVREVSYNEQFF
TRBV5-1	TRBD2	-	TRBJ2-7	TGCGCCAGCAGCTTGGTGGGACTAGCGGTTACCTACGAGCAGTACTTC	CASSLVGLAVTYEQYF
TRBV6-5	-	-	TRBJ1-1	TGTGCCAGCAGTTACAAGGGAGGGGTTGACACTGAAGCTTTCTTT	CASSYKGGVDTEAFF
TRBV14	TRBD2	-	TRBJ2-1	TGTGCCAGCAGCCAAGAATGGGGGGGTAGCTCCTACAATGAGCAGTTCTTC	CASSQEWGGSSYNEQFF
TRBV4-1	-	-	TRBJ2-7	TGCGCCAGCAGCCTTGTCCCGAGCTCCTACGAGCAGTACTTC	CASSLVPSSYEQYF
TRBV11-1	-	-	TRBJ2-7	TGTGCCAGCAGCGTAGGTCCCTTTGGGGAGCTGGCCTACGAGCAGTACTTC	CASSVGPFGELAYEQYF
TRBV6-1	TRBD2	-	TRBJ2-7	TGTGCCAGCAGTGAGCTTGTTAGCGGGAGGACCTACGAGCAGTACTTC	CASSELVSGRTYEQYF
TRBV7-3	TRBD1	-	TRBJ2-1	TGTGCCAGCAGCGAGCCGCCGGGACAGGAGAAGTCGAGGTCGTCCTACAATGAGCAGTTCTTC	CASSEPPGQEKSRSSYNEQFF
TRBV9	-	-	TRBJ2-5	TGTGCCAGCAGCGTAGTGGGGACAACTGAAGAGACCCAGTACTTC	CASSVVGTTEETQYF
TRBV19	TRBD1	-	TRBJ2-3	TGTGCCAGTAGTATCCGGGACAGGGGGCTGTATACGCAGTATTTT	CASSIRDRGLYTQYF
TRBV27	TRBD1	once	TRBJ1-5	TGTGCCAGCAGTAACGGGACAGGCACCAATCAGCCCCAGCATTTT	CASSNGTGTNQPQHF
TRBV28	TRBD1	-	TRBJ2-7	TGTGCCAGCGCAGGTCGTGGGGACAGGAGATACGAGCAGTACTTC	CASAGRGDRRYEQYF
TRBV7-9	-	-	TRBJ2-3	TGTGCCAGCAGCTGTGACACAGATACGCAGTATTTT	CASSCDTDTQYF
TRBV19	-	-	TRBJ1-3	TGTGCCAGTAGTAATAGGGCAGACTCTGGAAACACCATATATTTT	CASSNRADSGNTIYF
TRBV30	TRBD1	-	TRBJ1-3	TGTGCCTGCGTTGGGGACAGGCTACACTCTGGAAACACCATATATTTT	CACVGDRLHSGNTIYF
TRBV28	TRBD1	-	TRBJ2-7	TGTGCCAGCAACCTTCCCCCCGGGACAGGGGATCCCTACGAGCAGTACTTC	CASNLPPGTGDPYEQYF
TRBV15	TRBD1	-	TRBJ1-5	TGTGCCACCAGCAGAGAACCGGACAGGAGACCCAATCAGCCCCAGCATTTT	CATSREPDRRPNQPQHF
TRBV7-2	-	once	TRBJ2-1	TGTGCCAGCAGCTATTTAACTAGCAGGAAGAGGTACAATGAGCAGTTCTTC	CASSYLTSRKRYNEQFF
TRBV27	TRBD2	-	TRBJ2-1	TGTGCCAGCAGTTTGACTAGCGGCTCCTACAATGAGCAGTTCTTC	CASSLTSGSYNEQFF
TRBV30	TRBD2	-	TRBJ2-7	TGTGCCTGGAGTGGACTAGCGGTTGATGGGTCCTACGAGCAGTACTTC	CAWSGLAVDGSYEQYF
TRBV27	-	-	TRBJ2-7	TGTGCCAGCAGTTTAAAGTACAGCAACTACGAGCAGTACTTC	CASSLKYSNYEQYF
TRBV28	TRBD1	-	TRBJ1-2	TGTGCCAGCAGTTTGAGGGGGCGCATAAGGAATGGCTACACCTTC	CASSLRGRIRNGYTF
TRBV27	TRBD1	-	TRBJ1-3	TGTGCCAGCAGTTTAAACACAGGGGGAAGAAACACCATATATTTT	CASSLNTGGRNTIYF
TRBV28	-	-	TRBJ1-1	TGTGCCAGCAGTTTAGAGCGCACTGAAGCTTTCTTT	CASSLERTEAFF
TRBV18	TRBD1	-	TRBJ1-5	TGTGCCAGCTCACGACAGGGCTGCAATCAGCCCCAGCATTTT	CASSRQGCNQPQHF
TRBV19	TRBD1	-	TRBJ2-1	TGTGCCAGTAGTGCGGGACAGGCAAACAATGAGCAGTTCTTC	CASSAGQANNEQFF
TRBV5-1	TRBD2	-	TRBJ2-3	TGCGCCAGCAGTTCCGGGACTAGCGAAAACACAGATACGCAGTATTTT	CASSSGTSENTDTQYF
TRBV4-1	TRBD2	-	TRBJ2-7	TGCGCCAGCAGTCAAGATTGTTCCTTGCTAGCGGGAGTTAGATACGAGCAGTACTTC	CASSQDCSLLAGVRYEQYF
TRBV15	-	-	TRBJ1-5	TGTGCCACCAGCAGTCACGGATATAGCAATCAGCCCCAGCATTTT	CATSSHGYSNQPQHF